This T cell receptor (beta chain) was profiled in a study of cytomegalovirus exposure and HLA in healthy donors (dated by TCRdb to 2015 to 2018). In the study overall: A later analysis indicated that the 130 or so validation repertoires were generated on the platform also employed for the approximately 700 repertoires of the first cohort. A separate validation cohort of roughly 130 different subjects was used in addition to the approximately 640-subject first cohort. The aim of the study was to test whether cataloging public T cell receptors could identify signatures of past pathogen exposure. To predict cytomegalovirus infection status, the study brought together high-throughput TCR immunosequencing, statistical association of individual TCRs with disease status, and machine learning. The study at large found these results: A later analysis found that TCRs clustered in the first cohort also tended to co-occur in the approximately 120 validation repertoires, with 94% of cluster scores above 0. Most TCR sequences were observed very rarely across donors, whereas some public TCRs were present in many individuals. The validation cohort had no HLA typing available for a later analysis, so co-occurrence within that cohort was assessed over all 120 or so repertoires. The authors suggested that the approach could potentially be extended to other disease states and immunological phenotypes. In both the original and validation cohorts, the classifier was reported to diagnose cytomegalovirus status with high specificity and sensitivity. A total of fewer than 200 TCR beta chains were listed by the study as associated with cytomegalovirus. In vitro tests confirmed that a few of the cytomegalovirus-associated TCR beta chains recognize cytomegalovirus antigens.

For this clone: Its antigen remains unidentified. The input lacks base qualities; no much larger clone sits a single base away.

Germline trimming: 9 bases from V, 6 bases from J; junction bases outside gene matches: 4. Counted from cysteine to phenylalanine, this CDR3 has 12 amino acids. CDR3 DNA only is kept here, 36 bases in frame from base 1. The germline V gene supplies CDR1 SNHLY and CDR2 FYNNEI. Donors formed part of the validation cohort, which comprised over a hundred subjects and was distinct from the first cohort of roughly 600 subjects. Receptor libraries were prepared by the immunoSEQ multiplex PCR assay. The study's processing was this. A statistical classification framework was built for diagnosing cytomegalovirus status from the catalog of TCR beta chain sequences. This immuneACCESS table, as held by TCRdb, lists in-frame sequences with V and J called but not all clones. Of the missing ones, under half trace to an unresolved V gene in checked studies; the others have no known cause. The V and J calls and clone size were taken over from that table, and D and trimming were inferred from the DNA. This sample lists 120,000 or so clones; 80% to 90% were detected once. Clones ranked in the top ten supply approximately 2% of the sample.

The chain was built from TRBV2 and TRBJ2-2; the junction holds 7 bases that match TRBD1. Sequencing was carried out using PBMCs. The receptor comes from a woman aged 18 to 35 in good health and CMV-seronegative. The CDR3 reads as follows: CARGDSSGELFF. The nucleotide sequence reads as follows: TGTGCCAGGGGGGACAGTTCCGGGGAGCTGTTTTTT. Full variable domain (CDR3 extended with the reference TRBV2 and TRBJ2-2 proteins): EPEVTQTPSHQVTQMGQEVILRCVPISNHLYFYWYRQILGQKVEFLVSFYNNEISEKSEIFDDQFSVERPDGSNFTLKIRSTKLEDSAMYFCARGDSSGELFFGEGSRLTVL.